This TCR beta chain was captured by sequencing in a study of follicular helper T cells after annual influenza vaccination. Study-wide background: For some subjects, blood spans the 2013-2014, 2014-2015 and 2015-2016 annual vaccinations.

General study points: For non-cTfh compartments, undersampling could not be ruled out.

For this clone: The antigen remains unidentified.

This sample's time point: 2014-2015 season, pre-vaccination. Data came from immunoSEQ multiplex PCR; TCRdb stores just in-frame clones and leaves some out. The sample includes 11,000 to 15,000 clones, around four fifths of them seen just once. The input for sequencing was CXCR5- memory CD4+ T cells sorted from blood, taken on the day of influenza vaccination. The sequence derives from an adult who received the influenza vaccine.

In nucleotides, the CDR3 is TGTGCCAGCAGGCCCGACAGGGGAGGGCAGCCCCAGCATTTT. Its translation is CASRPDRGGQPQHF. The chain employs TRBV6-5 and TRBJ1-5; 8 bases are shared with TRBD1. V lost 6 bases to trimming and J lost 7 bases; unmatched junction nucleotides: 8. The CDR3 is made up of 14 amino acids. CDR1 MNHEY and CDR2 SVGAGI come from the germline V gene.